Listed below are T cell receptor beta chains from one sample, sequenced in a study of long-term antiretroviral therapy in people with HIV. The data were produced by immunoSEQ multiplex PCR, yet TCRdb's version contains in-frame clones alone and is incomplete. The table has about 50,000 clones, approximately 79% seen once. The material sequenced was unsorted PBMCs, taken 0.8 years after starting antiretroviral therapy. The receptors derive from a woman aged 18-29 years with HIV. CDR3s include the opening cysteine and the closing phenylalanine or tryptophan. D genes are given only for firm matches. The listing skips clone size in some rows; elsewhere it reads once, few, many or a size class.

J,size,V,D,DNA,CDR3
TRBJ2-5,NA,TRBV7-9,NA,TGTGCCAGCAGCTTAAGACAGAAAGAGACCCAGTACTTC,CASSLRQKETQYF
TRBJ2-5,NA,TRBV5-1,TRBD1,TGCGCCAGCAGCGGACCCCACTCAGGGGGCATAGAGACCCAGTACTTC,CASSGPHSGGIETQYF
TRBJ2-7,NA,TRBV2,TRBD1,TGTGCCAGCGGTGGGACAGGGGGAATCGAGCAGTACTTC,CASGGTGGIEQYF
TRBJ1-5,NA,TRBV7-2,NA,TGTGCCAGCAGCTTAGCTGGGGGAGAGAATCAGCCCCAGCATTTT,CASSLAGGENQPQHF
TRBJ2-7,NA,TRBV6-1,NA,TGTGCCAGTGAGACCTTGGAGTGGGTGGGCGAGCAGTACTTC,CASETLEWVGEQYF
TRBJ2-5,NA,TRBV7-2,NA,TGTGCCAGCAGCTTAGTTATAGGCTACCCACAAGAGACCCAGTACTTC,CASSLVIGYPQETQYF
TRBJ2-3,NA,TRBV28,NA,TGTGCCAGCAGTTTCAGGGCGAGGGGCACAGATACGCAGTATTTT,CASSFRARGTDTQYF
TRBJ1-1,NA,TRBV9,NA,TGTGCCAGCAGCCCTGACATTCTATTGATGATACAGGGCACTGAAGCTTTCTTT,CASSPDILLMIQGTEAFF
TRBJ2-3,NA,TRBV19,TRBD2,TGTGCCAGTAGTATCGGGACTAGCGATGATACGCAGTATTTT,CASSIGTSDDTQYF
TRBJ2-5,NA,TRBV29-1,TRBD1,TGCAGCGTTGGGGACAGGGGCGTCCGGACCCAGTACTTC,CSVGDRGVRTQYF
TRBJ2-1,NA,TRBV28,NA,TGTGCCAGCAGTTTAGCCCCCCTAGGGGGAACCTACTACAATGAGCAGTTCTTC,CASSLAPLGGTYYNEQFF
TRBJ2-1,NA,TRBV11-2,TRBD2,TGTGCCAGCAGCTTAGAGCCGGGGACTAGCGATGAGCAGTTCTTC,CASSLEPGTSDEQFF
TRBJ2-7,NA,TRBV7-3,NA,TGTGCCAGCAGCAAGGGACCAACCTACGAGCAGTACTTC,CASSKGPTYEQYF
TRBJ2-1,NA,TRBV7-3,NA,TGTGCCAGCAGCCCCCGGGGATCAGGCGAGCAGTTCTTC,CASSPRGSGEQFF
TRBJ1-2,NA,TRBV28,TRBD1,TGTGCCAGCACCTCATCCATCACAGGGGGCGGCTATGGCTACACCTTC,CASTSSITGGGYGYTF
TRBJ1-1,NA,TRBV9,TRBD1,TGTGCCAGCAGCGGAGACAGGGGGATTCGAGCTTTCTTT,CASSGDRGIRAFF
TRBJ1-1,NA,TRBV27,NA,TGTGCCAGCAGTTTATCGATAAATCGGGGCGCGGGTCTAAACACTGAAGCTTTCTTT,CASSLSINRGAGLNTEAFF
TRBJ1-1,few,TRBV5-4,TRBD1,TGTGCCAGCGCCCCTGGGACAGGGAGTAACACTGAAGCTTTCTTT,CASAPGTGSNTEAFF
TRBJ1-3,NA,TRBV19,TRBD1,TGTGCCAGTAGCCTCAGGGGACAGGGGCCATATTTT,CASSLRGQGPYF
TRBJ2-1,NA,TRBV7-9,TRBD2,TGTGCCAGCAGCTTAGGGACTAGCGACAATGAGCAGTTCTTC,CASSLGTSDNEQFF
TRBJ2-2,NA,TRBV11-2,NA,TGTGCCAGCAGCTTAACAGGGACCACCGGGGAGCTGTTTTTT,CASSLTGTTGELFF
TRBJ2-3,NA,TRBV11-2,NA,TGTGCCAGCTCATCCCCCCGCATTAGCACAGATACGCAGTATTTT,CASSSPRISTDTQYF
TRBJ2-1,NA,TRBV6-6,NA,TGTGCCAGCAGTTACGTAGGTGGTGAGCAGTTCTTC,CASSYVGGEQFF
TRBJ2-3,NA,TRBV4-1,TRBD2,TGCGCCAGCAGCCAAGATAGCGGGAGGCGCACAGATACGCAGTATTTT,CASSQDSGRRTDTQYF
TRBJ1-1,NA,TRBV28,TRBD1,TGTGCCAGCAGTTTCAGGGGGGGGACTGAAGCTTTCTTT,CASSFRGGTEAFF
TRBJ2-2,NA,TRBV10-3,NA,TGTGCCATCACCCCGGAGAACACCGGGGAGCTGTTTTTT,CAITPENTGELFF
TRBJ2-7,NA,TRBV4-3,NA,TGCGCCAGCAGCCAGGGTGTTCCGACCAGCTCCTACGAGCAGTACTTC,CASSQGVPTSSYEQYF
TRBJ2-7,NA,TRBV5-1,NA,TGCGCCAGCAGCCCCGGGAATTACGAGCAGTACTTC,CASSPGNYEQYF